The rows below give T cell receptor beta chains drawn from one sample of a study of shared clonotypes between healthy human individuals. Produced via immunoSEQ multiplex PCR; TCRdb's table is partial and in-frame only. The data show about 2 million clones, less than 95% seen once. The sample was naive CD8+ T cells sorted from blood. These receptors were taken from a man younger than 35 in good health. The conserved cysteine and the conserved F or W are not part of the CDR3 here. Fields, in order: V gene, CDR3 protein.

>TRBV7-3
ASSFGAGSSYEQY
>TRBV7-8
ASSSGLAPYEQY
>TRBV29-1
SVRQGSSYEQY
>TRBV10-3
AIGGTEGAYDTQY
>TRBV28
ASSLVQGSDTQY
>TRBV5-4
ASSLTSGYNEQF
>TRBV28
ASSLDQGQITINYGYT
>TRBV14
ASSQDLPGGEQETQY
>TRBV27
ASRDLAGGRRNIQY
>TRBV6-1
AAGATGSNQPQH
>TRBV9
ASSADNSPLH
>TRBV13
ASRLDRSADTQY
>TRBV27
ASSLGAGAGYGYT
>TRBV5-4
ASSFEGTSGPEEQY
>TRBV5-1
ASSFGQTTGGPETQY
>TRBV5-6
ASSLANVYYEQY
>TRBV4-1
ASSNPTSEFYNEQF
>TRBV28
ASRGEYNEQF
>TRBV11-3
ARVRGRGLSYEQY
>TRBV5-1
ASSLEPGDPYNEQF
>TRBV9
ASSGGTGGAETQY
>TRBV13
ASSPGAGGHYEQY
>TRBV28
ASSLRGLSSYEQY
>TRBV28
ASISWDTDGNNLYEQY
>TRBV27
ASTPLGVNWGSTDTQY
>TRBV29-1
SVEDLPGELF
>TRBV6-4
ASTQNGENTIY
>TRBV27
ASSFGQPPFYEQY
>TRBV2
ASSGWDTYEQY
>TRBV6-6
ASSSPGESKNTEAF
>TRBV11-2
ASSLEPNYGYT
>TRBV10-3
AISGKDRAPYEQY
>TRBV6-1
ASSEAGAVSPLH
>TRBV9
ASSFRTGGRETQY
>TRBV12-1
ASTLIRGREGPYNEQF
>TRBV6-5
ASSYEGSRETEAF
>TRBV4-1
ASSQGRWDEQY
>TRBV5-4
ASGPEGQETQY
>TRBV5-8
ASSLPGWEKNTGELF
>TRBV4-1
ASSPGLAGGNEQF